Each of the 13 T cell receptor beta chains below was sequenced from the same sample in a study of blood T cell repertoires in COVID-19 (TCRdb year 2020). Library prep was done by the immunoSEQ multiplex PCR assay. Entries here come from immuneACCESS through TCRdb and include only in-frame sequences with V and J called. Some clones fail to appear in such tables; in the studies checked, an unresolved V gene covers under half of the shortfall, and the cause of the remainder is unknown. The sample table holds roughly 80,000 clones, of which around 82% were seen once. The ten largest clones capture 21% of the sample. Sequencing was carried out using peripheral blood. These receptors were taken from a human donor in a cohort sampled during active COVID-19.

The chain links TRBV9 to TRBJ2-3; D uncertain. From germline, CDR1 is SGDLS and CDR2 YYNGEE. V was cut by 6 bases and J by 5 bases, with 19 bases left in between. The CDR3 sequence is 15 residues long. The CDR3 bases are TGTGCCAGCACCGCCCGATTCCAGGTGGGAGATACGCAGTATTTT. Protein product: CASTARFQVGDTQYF.

The genes are TRBV5-1 and TRBJ2-3; the D gene is possibly TRBD1 (5 bases). This CDR3 is built from 15 residues. V was shortened by 0 bases and J by 0 bases, with 8 bases between the two germline ends. Germline assignment: CDR1 SGHRS and CDR2 YFSETQ. The chain's CDR3 is CASSLGAGSTDTQYF. The DNA of the CDR3 is TGCGCCAGCAGCTTGGGGGCAGGGAGCACAGATACGCAGTATTTT.

This sequence joins TRBV19 and TRBJ1-2; D perhaps matches TRBD1 (6 bases). The V end lost 3 bases, the J end lost 4 bases, and 18 bases lay between the germline ends. CDR1 is LNHDA, CDR2 SQIVND, per germline (reference sequence). The CDR3 spans 16 residues. This CDR3 is CASSMGLRGNPYGYTF. The CDR3 DNA sequence: TGTGCCAGTAGTATGGGCCTGAGGGGGAACCCCTATGGCTACACCTTC.

To note about this clone: Within the sample, other DNA sequences also encode this same CDR3. The J gene is TRBJ1-6, the V gene TRBV5-1; 7 bases align to TRBD1. The ends lost 2 bases at V and 7 bases at J; junction bases unmatched: 3. Germline-derived CDR1 and CDR2 are SGHRS and YFSETQ. The CDR3 extends over 14 amino acids. The chain's CDR3 is CASSLRGQNSPLHF. As DNA, the CDR3 is TGCGCCAGCAGCTTAAGGGGGCAAAATTCACCCCTCCACTTT.

The chain uses TRBV7-9 and TRBJ2-5, with 11 positions matching TRBD1. This CDR3 is built from 16 residues. In germline, CDR1 is SEHNR, CDR2 FQNEAQ (reference sequence). Unmatched junction bases numbered 8, after V lost 5 bases and J lost 3 bases. CDR3 residues: CASSPGTGGEEETQYF. Here the CDR3 DNA reads TGTGCCAGCAGCCCGGGGACAGGGGGGGAGGAAGAGACCCAGTACTTC.

J is TRBJ2-1 and V is TRBV28, with D unclear. This CDR3 is 11 amino acids long. CDR1 MDHEN and CDR2 SYDVKM come from the germline V gene. The germline V and J ends were trimmed by 5 bases and 10 bases, with 9 bases remaining between them. CDR3 sequence (DNA): TGTGCCAGCAGTCCCTCCGGGGAGCAGTTCTTC. It specifies CASSPSGEQFF.

V and J are TRBV7-3 and TRBJ2-1; 11 bases are a match to TRBD2. The CDR3 totals 16 residues. Unmatched junction bases numbered 6, after V lost 5 bases and J lost 3 bases. Germline CDR1 and CDR2: SGHTA and FQGTGA. In DNA, the CDR3 is TGTGCCAGCAGCCCACAGACTAGCGGGGACTACAATGAGCAGTTCTTC. Its translation: CASSPQTSGDYNEQFF.

The chain combines TRBV19 with TRBJ2-7, with 13 bases lining up with TRBD2. The germline CDR1 and CDR2 sequences are LNHDA and SQIVND (reference sequence). V lost 5 bases to trimming and J lost 3 bases; unmatched junction nucleotides: 7. The CDR3 runs to 16 residues. CDR3 DNA sequence: TGTGCCAGTAGTCACCCGGGACTAGCGGGGAACTACGAGCAGTACTTC. This gives the protein CASSHPGLAGNYEQYF.

CDR3 in amino acids: CASSLKGQGPNNSPLHF. DNA of the CDR3: TGCGCCAGCAGCTTGAAGGGACAGGGGCCAAATAATTCACCCCTCCACTTT. This rearrangement joins TRBV5-1 to TRBJ1-6; TRBD1 aligns across 10 bases. V trimming: 1 base; J trimming: 5 bases; junction bases outside the gene matches: 6. Germline CDR1 reads SGHRS; CDR2 reads YFSETQ. CDR3 length: 17 residues. Supplemented by reference TRBV5-1 and TRBJ1-6, the full variable domain reads KAGVTQTPRYLIKTRGQQVTLSCSPISGHRSVSWYQQTPGQGLQFLFEYFSETQRNKGNFPGRFSGRQFSNSRSEMNVSTLELGDSALYLCASSLKGQGPNNSPLHFGNGTRLTVT.

The chain has TRBV21-1 and TRBJ1-1. TRBV21-1 is tagged as a pseudogene. The CDR3 covers 15 residues. The CDR3 DNA reads as TGTGCCAGCAGCAAAGGAGCGCGGGCGTACACTGAAGCTTTCTTT. As protein: CASSKGARAYTEAFF.

The chain joins TRBV28 to TRBJ2-5; 10 positions match TRBD2. The V segment lost 4 bases and the J segment 5 bases; nucleotides outside the gene matches: 10. Germline V gene lookup returns CDR1 MDHEN and CDR2 SYDVKM. The CDR3 runs to 16 residues. This chain's CDR3 is CASSSPGLAGAETQYF. The CDR3 DNA sequence: TGTGCCAGCAGTTCCCCCGGTCTAGCGGGGGCGGAGACCCAGTACTTC.

The rearrangement uses TRBV6-1 and TRBJ1-1, with a possible D match to TRBD1 (6 bases). This CDR3 has 14 amino acids. V lost 1 base and J 5 bases, leaving 11 bases between the germline ends. The V gene's germline CDR1 is MNHNS and CDR2 SASEGT. CDR3 nucleotides: TGTGCCAGCAGTGAAGTGGCAGGGGTTACTGAAGCTTTCTTT. Protein product: CASSEVAGVTEAFF.

The rearrangement uses TRBV7-2 and TRBJ2-3; D possibly corresponds to TRBD2 (5 bases). V shed 1 base and J shed 4 bases, with 15 bases lying between them. CDR1 is SGHTA, CDR2 FQGNSA, per germline. The CDR3 spans 16 residues. The CDR3 DNA follows: TGTGCCAGCAGCTTAGGAGGGTTAGCGTACGCAGATACGCAGTATTTT. Protein product: CASSLGGLAYADTQYF.